A selection of T cell receptor beta chains follows, all from one sample in a study of cytomegalovirus exposure and HLA in healthy donors. The protocol was immunoSEQ multiplex PCR, while the TCRdb copy is restricted to in-frame clones and leaves out a portion. Among fewer than 150,000 clones, around 77% were seen once, and the ten largest hold over 2%. What was sequenced was PBMCs. These receptors came from a young man in good health and CMV-seronegative. The CDR3 runs from the conserved cysteine through the conserved F or W. Each record gives: V gene, clone size, D gene, J gene, CDR3 DNA, CDR3 protein. D genes are given only for firm matches. Size is omitted from some rows. Given values are once, few, many or a class for expanded clones.

TRBV28,NA,NA,TRBJ1-2,TGTGCCAGCGAGAATCTGGGGGCCGTTGGCTACACCTTC,CASENLGAVGYTF
TRBV7-6,NA,NA,TRBJ2-5,TGTGCCAGCAGCCCTCCACTTGAAGAGACCCAGTACTTC,CASSPPLEETQYF
TRBV27,NA,TRBD1,TRBJ2-3,TGTGCCAGCAGTTTATCCGGACAGGGTCCCACAGATACGCAGTATTTT,CASSLSGQGPTDTQYF
TRBV19,few,TRBD2,TRBJ2-2,TGTGCCAGTAGTAGGGCTAGCGGGGGCCGCACCGGGGAGCTGTTTTTT,CASSRASGGRTGELFF
TRBV5-4,NA,NA,TRBJ1-1,TGTGCCAGCAGCCCGGCGGGGGCGGGTTTATCTGAAGCTTTCTTT,CASSPAGAGLSEAFF
TRBV7-9,NA,NA,TRBJ1-5,TGTGCCAGCAGCTTAGGGCAGGGTGTCGGAGCAAATAGCAATCAGCCCCAGCATTTT,CASSLGQGVGANSNQPQHF
TRBV19,NA,NA,TRBJ1-4,TGTGCCAGTAGTACCCGACAGGATTATAATGAAAAACTGTTTTTT,CASSTRQDYNEKLFF
TRBV7-3,NA,NA,TRBJ1-5,TGTGCCAGCAGCTTAGGTCCGGGTCAGCCCCAGCATTTT,CASSLGPGQPQHF
TRBV5-6,NA,TRBD1,TRBJ1-5,TGTGCCACCGCGGACAGGGATATGCCTTATAGCAATCAGCCCCAGCATTTT,CATADRDMPYSNQPQHF
TRBV6-6,once,TRBD1,TRBJ2-7,TGTGCCAGCAGATCCGGGACAGGCTCATCTTCCTACGAGCAGTACTTC,CASRSGTGSSSYEQYF
TRBV6-1,NA,NA,TRBJ2-6,TGTGCCAGCAGTGACCTAGGACACTCTGGGGCCAACGTCCTGACTTTC,CASSDLGHSGANVLTF
TRBV2,once,NA,TRBJ1-3,TGTGCCAGCAGTGTTGTCGGGTACAGGGACTCTGGAAACACCATATATTTT,CASSVVGYRDSGNTIYF
TRBV6-6,NA,TRBD1,TRBJ1-1,TGTGCCAGCAGTACGGACAGGCCGAACACTGAAGCTTTCTTT,CASSTDRPNTEAFF
TRBV6-4,NA,NA,TRBJ2-6,TGTGCCAGCCGCGACTCTGGGGCCAACGTCCTGACTTTC,CASRDSGANVLTF
TRBV11-2,NA,TRBD1,TRBJ2-7,TGTGCCAGCAGCTCCATGCCGGGACAGGTCTACGAGCAGTACTTC,CASSSMPGQVYEQYF
TRBV10-3,NA,TRBD2,TRBJ2-7,TGTGCCATCAGTGGGACTAGCGGGACCGCCTACGAGCAGTACTTC,CAISGTSGTAYEQYF
TRBV5-1,NA,NA,TRBJ1-1,TGCGCCAGCAGCTCGGGATTCCTAACGGGTCAGAACACTGAAGCTTTCTTT,CASSSGFLTGQNTEAFF
TRBV7-8,once,NA,TRBJ1-1,TGTGCCAGCAGCTTATTCAAAAGGGGAACTGAAGCTTTCTTT,CASSLFKRGTEAFF
TRBV28,NA,NA,TRBJ1-1,TGTGCCAGCAGTCCTACGCCTTGGACAGCGAACACTGAAGCTTTCTTT,CASSPTPWTANTEAFF
TRBV5-6,NA,TRBD1,TRBJ1-6,TGTGCCAGCAGAACCGCCCGGGACAGGGGTTCACCCCTCCACTTT,CASRTARDRGSPLHF
TRBV27,NA,TRBD2,TRBJ2-1,TGTGCCAGCAGTTTAGATTACCGCGGGAGCGCCACGGTTTACAATGAGCAGTTCTTC,CASSLDYRGSATVYNEQFF
TRBV28,NA,NA,TRBJ2-7,TGTGCCAGCAGTCACAGACAGGAAATAACCTACGAGCAGTACTTC,CASSHRQEITYEQYF
TRBV6-6,NA,TRBD1,TRBJ1-2,TGTGCCAGCAGTTACGCAGGGGACAGGGCGAACTATGGCTACACCTTC,CASSYAGDRANYGYTF
TRBV15,NA,TRBD2,TRBJ2-7,TGTGCCACCAGCAAGCCGGGGGGGGCCTACGAGCAGTACTTC,CATSKPGGAYEQYF
TRBV4-2,NA,NA,TRBJ1-1,TGTGCCAGCAGCCAAGCGGTAGCAGGCGGGCACACTGAAGCTTTCTTT,CASSQAVAGGHTEAFF
TRBV5-4,NA,NA,TRBJ2-7,TGTGCCAGCAGCCCTGGGGCAGGGAACTACGAGCAGTACTTC,CASSPGAGNYEQYF
TRBV7-3,NA,NA,TRBJ2-3,TGTGCCAGCAGCTTAAGGGGCTCCTCCACAGATACGCAGTATTTT,CASSLRGSSTDTQYF
TRBV4-1,NA,NA,TRBJ2-5,TGCGCCAGCAGCCATAGACAGGCAGGACGGCAAGAGACCCAGTACTTC,CASSHRQAGRQETQYF
TRBV7-2,once,NA,TRBJ1-5,TGTGCCAGCAGCTTAGGGGCCAGTACATATAGCAATCAGCCCCAGCATTTT,CASSLGASTYSNQPQHF
TRBV28,NA,NA,TRBJ1-5,TGTGCCAGCAGTTTTGGGTCGGGTGGTCAGCCCCAGCATTTT,CASSFGSGGQPQHF
TRBV27,NA,TRBD1,TRBJ2-7,TGTGCCAGCATTGGTTCGGGTGGAGGACAGGGGGCTAACGAGCAGTACTTC,CASIGSGGGQGANEQYF